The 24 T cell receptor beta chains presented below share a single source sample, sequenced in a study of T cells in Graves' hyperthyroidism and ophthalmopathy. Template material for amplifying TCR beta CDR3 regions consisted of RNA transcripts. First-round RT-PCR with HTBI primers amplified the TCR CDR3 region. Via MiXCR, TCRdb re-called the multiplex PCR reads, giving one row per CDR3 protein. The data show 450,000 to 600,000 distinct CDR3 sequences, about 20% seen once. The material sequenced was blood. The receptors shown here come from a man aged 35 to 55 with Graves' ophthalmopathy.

This CDR3 reads CASSLAQGGPGELFF. In DNA form, the CDR3 reads TGCGCCAGCAGCTTGGCGCAGGGAGGGCCCGGGGAGCTGTTTTTT. The chain carries TRBV5-1 and TRBJ2-2; 7 bases agree with TRBD2. Germline V gene data show CDR1 as SGHRS and CDR2 as YFSETQ. J lost 6 bases, V lost 0 bases, and 5 bases had no gene match. The CDR3 is 15 amino acids.

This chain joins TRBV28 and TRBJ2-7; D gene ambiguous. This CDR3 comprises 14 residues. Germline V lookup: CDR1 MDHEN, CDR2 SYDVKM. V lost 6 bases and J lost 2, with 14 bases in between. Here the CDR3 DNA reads TGTGCCAGCAGCCGGCTAGGGAACCCCTACGAGCAGTACTTC. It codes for CASSRLGNPYEQYF. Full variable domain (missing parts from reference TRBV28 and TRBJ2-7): DVKVTQSSRYLVKRTGEKVFLECVQDMDHENMFWYRQDPGLGLRLIYFSYDVKMKEKGDIPEGYSVSREKKERFSLILESASTNQTSMYLCASSRLGNPYEQYFGPGTRLTVT.

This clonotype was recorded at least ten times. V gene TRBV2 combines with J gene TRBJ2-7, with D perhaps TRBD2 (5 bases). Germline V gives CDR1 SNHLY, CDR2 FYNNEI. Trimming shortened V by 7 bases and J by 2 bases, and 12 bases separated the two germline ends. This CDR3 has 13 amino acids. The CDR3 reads CASTVRVPYEQYF. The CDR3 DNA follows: TGTGCCAGCACTGTGAGGGTGCCCTACGAGCAGTACTTC.

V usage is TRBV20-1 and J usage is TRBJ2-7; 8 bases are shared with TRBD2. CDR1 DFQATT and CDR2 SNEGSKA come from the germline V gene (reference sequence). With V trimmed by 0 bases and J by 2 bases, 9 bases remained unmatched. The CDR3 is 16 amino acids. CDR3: CSARDLGSGTTYEQYF. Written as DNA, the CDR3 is TGCAGTGCTAGAGATCTCGGTAGCGGGACAACCTACGAGCAGTACTTC.

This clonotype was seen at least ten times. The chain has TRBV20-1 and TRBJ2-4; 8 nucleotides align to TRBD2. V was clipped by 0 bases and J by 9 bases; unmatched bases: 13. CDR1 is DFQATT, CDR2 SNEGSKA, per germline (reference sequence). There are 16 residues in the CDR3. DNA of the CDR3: TGCAGTGCTAGAGAGGTCCAGCGGGAGCCCCTCAGCATTCAGTACTTC. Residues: CSAREVQREPLSIQYF.

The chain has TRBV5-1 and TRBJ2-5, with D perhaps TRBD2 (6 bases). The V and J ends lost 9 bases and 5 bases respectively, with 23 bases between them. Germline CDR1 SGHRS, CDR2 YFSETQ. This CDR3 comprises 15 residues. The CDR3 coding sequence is TGCGCCACCCGCCCCGGGACTCCCTCTCGGGAGACCCAGTACTTC. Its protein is CATRPGTPSRETQYF.

The CDR3 spells CASSYLRDTGELFF. In nucleotides, the CDR3 is TGTGCCAGCAGTTACCTAAGGGACACCGGGGAGCTGTTTTTT. V and J are TRBV6-2 or TRBV6-3 and TRBJ2-2; D gene ambiguous. Trimming stripped 2 bases from V and 3 bases from J, with 7 bases between. Germline CDR1 and CDR2: MNHEY and SVGEGT. CDR3 size: 14 residues.

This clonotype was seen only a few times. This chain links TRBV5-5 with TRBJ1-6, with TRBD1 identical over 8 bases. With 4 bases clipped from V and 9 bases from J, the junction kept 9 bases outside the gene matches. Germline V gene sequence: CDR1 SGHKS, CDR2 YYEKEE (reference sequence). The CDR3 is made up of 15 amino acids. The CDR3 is CASSARQGIGSPLHF. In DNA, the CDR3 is TGTGCCAGCAGCGCACGACAGGGGATAGGTTCACCCCTCCACTTT. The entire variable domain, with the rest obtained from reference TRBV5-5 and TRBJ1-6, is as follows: DAGVTQSPTHLIKTRGQQVTLRCSPISGHKSVSWYQQVLGQGPQFIFQYYEKEERGRGNFPDRFSARQFPNYSSELNVNALLLGDSALYLCASSARQGIGSPLHFGNGTRLTVT.

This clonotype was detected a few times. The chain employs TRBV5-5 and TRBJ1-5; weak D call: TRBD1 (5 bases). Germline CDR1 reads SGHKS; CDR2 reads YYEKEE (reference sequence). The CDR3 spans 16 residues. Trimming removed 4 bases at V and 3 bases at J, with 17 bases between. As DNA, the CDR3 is TGTGCCAGCAGCCGAGGGACCCAGAGACTCAATCAGCCCCAGCATTTT. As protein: CASSRGTQRLNQPQHF.

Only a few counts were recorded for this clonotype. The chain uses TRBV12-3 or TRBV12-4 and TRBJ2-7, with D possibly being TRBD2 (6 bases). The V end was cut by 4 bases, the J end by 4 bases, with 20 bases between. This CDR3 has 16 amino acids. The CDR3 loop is CASSSRDFVLSYEQYF. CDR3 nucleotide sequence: TGTGCCAGCAGTTCCCGGGACTTCGTCTTGAGTTACGAGCAGTACTTC.

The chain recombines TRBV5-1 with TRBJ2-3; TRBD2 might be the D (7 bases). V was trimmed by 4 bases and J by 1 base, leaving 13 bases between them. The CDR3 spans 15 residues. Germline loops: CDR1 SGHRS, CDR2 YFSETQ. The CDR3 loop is CASSSAGARTDTQYF. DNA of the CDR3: TGCGCCAGCAGCAGTGCGGGGGCCCGCACAGATACGCAGTATTTT.

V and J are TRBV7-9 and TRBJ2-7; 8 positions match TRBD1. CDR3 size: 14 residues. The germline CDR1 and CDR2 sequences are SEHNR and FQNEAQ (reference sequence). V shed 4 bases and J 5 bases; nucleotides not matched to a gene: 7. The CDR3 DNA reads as TGTGCCAGCAGCTCCACCCGACAGGGGAACGAGCAGTACTTC. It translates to CASSSTRQGNEQYF.

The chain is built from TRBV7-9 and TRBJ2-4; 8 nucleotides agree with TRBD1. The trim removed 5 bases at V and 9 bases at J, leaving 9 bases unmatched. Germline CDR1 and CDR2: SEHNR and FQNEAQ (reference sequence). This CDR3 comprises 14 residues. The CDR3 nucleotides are TGTGCCAGCAGCGTCCAGGGGGCGGTTGCCATTCAGTACTTC. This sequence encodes CASSVQGAVAIQYF.

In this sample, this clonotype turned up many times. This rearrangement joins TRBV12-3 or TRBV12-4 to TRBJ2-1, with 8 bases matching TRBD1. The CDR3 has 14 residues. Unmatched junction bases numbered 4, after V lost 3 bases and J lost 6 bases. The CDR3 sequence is CASSFDRGGNEQFF. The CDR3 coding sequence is TGTGCCAGCAGTTTCGACAGGGGAGGCAATGAGCAGTTCTTC.

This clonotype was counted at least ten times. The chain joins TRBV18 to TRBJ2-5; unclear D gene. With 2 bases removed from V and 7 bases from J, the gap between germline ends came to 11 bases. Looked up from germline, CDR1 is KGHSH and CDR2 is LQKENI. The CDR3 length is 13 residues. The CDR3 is CASSPVSAGTQYF. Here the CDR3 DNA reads TGTGCCAGCTCACCAGTCTCGGCCGGGACCCAGTACTTC.

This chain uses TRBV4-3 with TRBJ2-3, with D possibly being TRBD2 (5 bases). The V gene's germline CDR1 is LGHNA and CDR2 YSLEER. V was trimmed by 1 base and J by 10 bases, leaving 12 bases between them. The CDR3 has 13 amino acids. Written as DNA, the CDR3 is TGCGCCAGCAGCCAAGGAGGGCTAGCAGCGCAGTATTTT. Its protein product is CASSQGGLAAQYF.

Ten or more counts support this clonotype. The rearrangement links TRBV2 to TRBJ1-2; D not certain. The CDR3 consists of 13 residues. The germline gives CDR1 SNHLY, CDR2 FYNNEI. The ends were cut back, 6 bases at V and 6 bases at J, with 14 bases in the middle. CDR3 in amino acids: CASRKTENHGYTF. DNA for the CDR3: TGTGCCAGCAGGAAAACAGAAAACCATGGCTACACCTTC.

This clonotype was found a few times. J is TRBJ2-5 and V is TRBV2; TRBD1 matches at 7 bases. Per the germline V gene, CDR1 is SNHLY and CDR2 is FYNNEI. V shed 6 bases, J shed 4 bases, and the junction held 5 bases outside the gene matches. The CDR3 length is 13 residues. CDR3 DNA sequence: TGTGCCAGCAGGACAGGGTCTGGAGAGACCCAGTACTTC. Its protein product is CASRTGSGETQYF.

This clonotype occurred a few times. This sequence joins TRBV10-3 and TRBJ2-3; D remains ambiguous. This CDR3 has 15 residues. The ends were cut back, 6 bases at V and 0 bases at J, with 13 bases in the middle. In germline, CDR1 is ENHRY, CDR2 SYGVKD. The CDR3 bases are TGTGCCATCAGCGGAGACCAAGGAAGCACAGATACGCAGTATTTT. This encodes CAISGDQGSTDTQYF.

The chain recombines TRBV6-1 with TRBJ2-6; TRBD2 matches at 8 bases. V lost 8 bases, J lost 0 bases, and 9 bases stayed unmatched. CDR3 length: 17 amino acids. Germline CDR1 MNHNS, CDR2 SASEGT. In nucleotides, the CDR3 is TGTGCCAGCGCGAATCGGGAGGGCACCTCTGGGGCCAACGTCCTGACTTTC. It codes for CASANREGTSGANVLTF.

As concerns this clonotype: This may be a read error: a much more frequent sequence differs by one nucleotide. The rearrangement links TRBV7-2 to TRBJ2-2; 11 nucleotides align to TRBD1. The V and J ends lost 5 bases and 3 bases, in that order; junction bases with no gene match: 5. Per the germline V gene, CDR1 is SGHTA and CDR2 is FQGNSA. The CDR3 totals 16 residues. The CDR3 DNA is TGTGCCAGCAGCGCGTGGACAGGGGGCCACACCGGGGAGCTGTTTTTT. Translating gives CASSAWTGGHTGELFF.

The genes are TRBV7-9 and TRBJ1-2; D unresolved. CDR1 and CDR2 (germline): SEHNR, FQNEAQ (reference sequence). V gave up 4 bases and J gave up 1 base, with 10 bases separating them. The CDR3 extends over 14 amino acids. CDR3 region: CASSSSGVNYGYTF. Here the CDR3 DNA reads TGTGCCAGCAGCTCCTCCGGGGTTAACTATGGCTACACCTTC.

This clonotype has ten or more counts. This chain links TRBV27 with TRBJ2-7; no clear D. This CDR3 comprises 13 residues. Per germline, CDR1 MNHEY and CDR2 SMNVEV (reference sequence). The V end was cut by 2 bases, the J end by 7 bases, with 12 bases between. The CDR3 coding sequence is TGTGCCAGCAGTTTAATCGGTTCTAGGGAGCAGTACTTC. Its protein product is CASSLIGSREQYF.

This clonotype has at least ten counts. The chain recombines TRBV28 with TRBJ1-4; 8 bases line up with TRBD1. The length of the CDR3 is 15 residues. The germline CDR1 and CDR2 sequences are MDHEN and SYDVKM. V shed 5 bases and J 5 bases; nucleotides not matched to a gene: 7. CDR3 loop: CASSAPGQGNEKLFF. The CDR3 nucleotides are TGTGCCAGCAGTGCCCCCGGACAGGGAAATGAAAAACTGTTTTTT.